The 6 T cell receptor beta chains reported below all come from one sample, sequenced in a study of identical twins. TCRdb redid the calling of the 5' RACE reads with MiXCR, one entry per CDR3 protein. The data contain roughly 770,000 distinct CDR3 sequences, around a sixth of them singletons. The same sample was also used in a study of T cells expressing NK-cell markers.

The sequenced sample was PBMCs. These receptors were taken from a woman under 30 in good health.

The CDR3 loop is CASSPGSTYNEQFF. The CDR3 nucleotides are TGCGCCAGCAGTCCCGGGAGTACTTACAATGAGCAGTTCTTC. This chain links TRBV5-1 with TRBJ2-1, with D perhaps matching TRBD2 (6 bases). CDR1 SGHRS and CDR2 YFSETQ come from the germline V gene. The CDR3 is 14 amino acids. Trimming took off 5 bases at V and 4 bases at J, with 13 bases between the two ends.

In its sample, this clonotype was seen a few times. V usage is TRBV20-1 and J usage is TRBJ2-7; D call uncertain. CDR1 DFQATT and CDR2 SNEGSKA come from the germline V gene (reference sequence). With 3 bases removed from V and 2 bases from J, the gap between germline ends came to 17 bases. This CDR3 is 15 amino acids long. Here the CDR3 reads CSASRTVPPAYEQYF. The DNA of the CDR3 is TGCAGTGCTAGTCGTACGGTCCCCCCAGCCTACGAGCAGTACTTC.

This clonotype was observed a few times. The rearrangement joins TRBV11-2 to TRBJ2-4; D may be TRBD2 (5 bases). The CDR3 runs 15 residues. Trimming took off 6 bases at V and 0 bases at J, with 12 bases between the two ends. Germline lookup yields CDR1 SGHAT and CDR2 FQNNGV. The CDR3 spells CASRSPGLAKNIQYF. The CDR3 coding sequence is TGTGCCAGCAGGAGCCCTGGACTAGCCAAAAACATTCAGTACTTC.

CDR3 sequence reads: CSALLGPGTDTQYF. In DNA, the CDR3 is TGCAGTGCTTTACTAGGACCTGGCACAGATACGCAGTATTTT. J is TRBJ2-3 and V is TRBV20-1; a possible D gene is TRBD2 (5 bases). The germline V gene has CDR1 DFQATT and CDR2 SNEGSKA (reference sequence). V dropped 5 bases and J dropped 1 base, with 13 bases sitting between them. The CDR3 length is 14 residues.

The chain uses TRBV7-8 and TRBJ1-4; no reliable D call. CDR3 size: 15 residues. Germline CDR1 SGHVS, CDR2 FQNEAQ. V gave up 0 bases and J gave up 8 bases, with 13 bases separating them. CDR3 sequence (DNA): TGTGCCAGCAGCTTAGCGTGGCAGGTTAACGAAAAACTGTTTTTT. This gives the protein CASSLAWQVNEKLFF. The variable domain in full, with the rest retrieved from reference TRBV7-8 and TRBJ1-4, is GAGVSQSPRYKVAKRGQDVALRCDPISGHVSLFWYQQALGQGPEFLTYFQNEAQLDKSGLPSDRFFAERPEGSVSTLKIQRTQQEDSAVYLCASSLAWQVNEKLFFGSGTQLSVL.

V and J are TRBV20-1 and TRBJ2-3; weak D call: TRBD2 (5 bases). The CDR3 runs 12 residues. Germline V CDR1 and CDR2: DFQATT, SNEGSKA (reference sequence). V was clipped by 1 base and J by 7 bases, with 9 bases between them. Written as DNA, the CDR3 is TGCAGTGCTAGAGGGACTTTCAATACGCAGTATTTT. The encoded protein is CSARGTFNTQYF.